These 31 T cell receptor beta chains were all obtained from the same sample, sequenced in a study of prognosis after radiotherapy for stage I lung cancer. The study amplified the TCR beta CDR3 region from genomic DNA. This amplification was carried out by two rounds of multiplex PCR. Round-one PCR had primers specific to each TRBV and TRBJ gene. TCRdb itself ran the multiplex PCR reads through MiXCR, one entry per CDR3 protein. The sample lists approximately 23,000 distinct CDR3 sequences, about 37% seen once, with around 50% in the top ten. This material consisted of PBMCs, taken before or after stereotactic body radiation therapy (not recorded which). The receptors were sampled from a donor aged 50 or older with non-small cell lung cancer.

This clonotype was seen ten or more times. The gene calls are TRBV6-2 or TRBV6-3 and TRBJ2-1; the match to TRBD2 covers 10 bases. Unmatched junction bases numbered 8, after V lost 2 bases and J lost 7 bases. The CDR3 sequence is 16 residues long. Per the germline V gene, CDR1 is MNHEY and CDR2 is SVGEGT. CDR3 amino acids: CASSYPTSGKWNEQFF. DNA of the CDR3: TGTGCCAGCAGTTACCCAACTAGCGGGAAATGGAATGAGCAGTTCTTC.

Concerning this clonotype itself: A much larger clone is a single base away; this may be a read error. The chain has TRBV6-5 and TRBJ2-7; D remains unclear. Germline V gene data show CDR1 as MNHEY and CDR2 as SVGAGI. The CDR3 loop spans 14 amino acids. The DNA for the CDR3 is TGTGCCAGCAGTTACGGGGTGGCGTCCTACCAGCAGTACTTC. Its translation: CASSYGVASYQQYF.

Concerning this clonotype: This sequence may be a read error, since a much larger clone differs from it by one base. The rearrangement uses TRBV24-1 and TRBJ2-2, with 7 bases aligning to TRBD1. The CDR3 covers 16 residues. Per the germline V gene, CDR1 is KGHDR and CDR2 is SFDVKD. The ends lost 3 bases at V and 4 bases at J; junction bases unmatched: 7. The CDR3 spells CATSDPGTVTTGELFF. CDR3 in DNA: TGTGCCACCAGTGATCCCGGGACAGTGACCACCGGGGAGCTGTTTTTT.

This clonotype appeared many times. The J gene is TRBJ1-2, the V gene TRBV28; 7 bases line up with TRBD1. Germline CDR1 reads MDHEN; CDR2 reads SYDVKM. CDR3 length equals 14 residues. Germline trimming cut 6 bases from V and 2 bases from J; bases unmatched to any gene: 6. CDR3 DNA sequence: TGTGCCAGCAGACGTTGGACAGGCAACTATGGCTACACCTTC. Protein product: CASRRWTGNYGYTF.

This clonotype has at least ten counts. This sequence joins TRBV2 and TRBJ2-2, with D hard to call. This CDR3 comprises 13 residues. Germline V gene data show CDR1 as SNHLY and CDR2 as FYNNEI. The V end was cut by 0 bases, the J end by 7 bases, with 6 bases between. The CDR3 sequence is CASSEARIGELFF. As DNA, the CDR3 is TGTGCCAGCAGTGAAGCGCGAATCGGGGAGCTGTTTTTT.

The sample holds many counts of this clonotype. The chain joins TRBV12-5 to TRBJ2-2; D call uncertain. The V end was cut by 9 bases, the J end by 4 bases, with 9 bases between. The germline V gene has CDR1 LGHNT and CDR2 FRNRAP. CDR3 length: 12 amino acids. CDR3 sequence: CASRTTTGELFF. In nucleotides, the CDR3 is TGTGCTAGCCGAACAACCACCGGGGAGCTGTTTTTT.

This clonotype was observed a handful of times. Possible read error: a much larger clone is one base away. The V gene is TRBV15, the J gene TRBJ2-5; the D is unclear. V was clipped by 6 bases and J by 0 bases, with 11 bases between them. Germline-derived CDR1 and CDR2 are LNHNV and YYDKDF (reference sequence). The CDR3 totals 14 residues. CDR3 amino acids: CATRPWLYQETQYF. The DNA for the CDR3 is TGTGCCACCAGGCCATGGCTGTACCAAGAGACCCAGTACTTC.

This clonotype was found many times. The chain has TRBV7-9 and TRBJ2-3; a weak D match, TRBD1 (6 bases). The CDR3 has 16 amino acids. Germline assignment: CDR1 SEHNR and CDR2 FQNEAQ (reference sequence). V was shortened by 5 bases and J by 1 base, with 16 bases between the two germline ends. The CDR3 coding sequence is TGTGCCAGCAGCCCCATGGGGGCCTCGGGCACAGATACGCAGTATTTT. Its translation: CASSPMGASGTDTQYF.

As concerns this clonotype: With a much larger clone just one base away, this may be a read error. The V call is TRBV6-5, the J call TRBJ2-5; D unclear. This CDR3 contains 11 residues. Between the trimmed V and J ends, which lost 4 bases and 7 bases, there was a span of 7 bases. Germline V gene data show CDR1 as MNHEY and CDR2 as SVGAGI. The CDR3 is CASSSSLTQYF. The CDR3 DNA reads as TGTGCCAGCAGTTCCTCGTTGACCCAGTACTTC.

This clonotype has a handful of counts. This clone may be a read error of a much larger clone one base away. The chain employs TRBV2 and TRBJ2-1; TRBD2 matches 11 bases. This CDR3 is 15 amino acids long. Germline V lookup: CDR1 SNHLY, CDR2 FYNNEI. The CDR3: CASRKLAGVSNERFF. Here the CDR3 DNA reads TGTGCCAGCAGAAAACTAGCGGGAGTTAGTAATGAGCGGTTCTTC.

A word on this clonotype: A read error may produce the germline difference seen at one junction end. The V and J genes are TRBV12-3 or TRBV12-4 and TRBJ2-7, with 12 bases identical to TRBD2. This CDR3 spans 15 amino acids. The CDR3 sequence: CASSSSLAGGYEQCF. The DNA of the CDR3 is TGTGCCAGCAGTTCATCCCTAGCGGGAGGGTACGAGCAGTGCTTC.

Many counts were recorded for this clonotype. This rearrangement joins TRBV24-1 to TRBJ2-2; tentatively, D is TRBD2 (5 bases). V was clipped by 0 bases and J by 2 bases, with 6 bases between them. Germline assignment: CDR1 KGHDR and CDR2 SFDVKD. This CDR3 has 15 residues. The CDR3 is CATSDLEGNTGELFF. The CDR3 DNA is TGTGCCACCAGTGATTTGGAGGGTAACACCGGGGAGCTGTTTTTT.

This chain joins TRBV6-4 and TRBJ2-3; D is perhaps TRBD2 (7 bases). The CDR3 totals 16 residues. CDR1 and CDR2 (germline): MRHNA, SNTAGT. The V and J ends lost 1 base and 4 bases respectively, with 15 bases between them. The chain's CDR3 is CASSDYEGGAPDTQYF. CDR3 DNA: TGTGCCAGCAGTGACTATGAAGGGGGGGCACCAGATACGCAGTATTTT.

This clonotype has at least ten counts. The chain uses TRBV20-1 and TRBJ2-3; 8 bases are a match to TRBD2. The V gene end was trimmed by 5 bases and the J gene end by 6 bases; junction bases not matched to a gene: 13. CDR1 is DFQATT, CDR2 SNEGSKA, per germline (reference sequence). This CDR3 spans 15 amino acids. The CDR3 is CSAEPGGRAEDTQYF. The CDR3 DNA reads as TGCAGTGCTGAACCGGGGGGGAGGGCAGAGGATACGCAGTATTTT.

This clonotype was picked up many times. The chain uses TRBV2 and TRBJ2-3; 7 bases line up with TRBD2. The germline CDR1 and CDR2 sequences are SNHLY and FYNNEI. The CDR3 is 13 amino acids. CDR3 sequence (DNA): TGTGCTACGAGCGGGATCCTCTCCGATACGCAGTATTTT. Translation gives CATSGILSDTQYF.

On this clonotype itself: An end of the junction differs from the germline gene, which may be a read error. The rearrangement uses TRBV24-1 and TRBJ1-2, with 7 bases fitting TRBD1. Germline CDR1 is KGHDR and CDR2 is SFDVKD. There are 18 residues in the CDR3. CDR3: CATSDSKPGQIEFYGYTF. In nucleotides, the CDR3 is TGTGCCACCAGTGATTCCAAACCGGGACAGATAGAATTCTATGGATACACCTTC.

The chain joins TRBV20-1 to TRBJ2-7, with a possible D match to TRBD1 (6 bases). Per germline, CDR1 DFQATT and CDR2 SNEGSKA (reference sequence). The CDR3 extends over 14 amino acids. The V end lost 5 bases, the J end lost 4 bases, and 18 bases lay between the germline ends. Written as DNA, the CDR3 is TGCAGTGCTGGAGCAGGGCAGGGGCTGTACGAGCAGTACTTC. The encoded protein is CSAGAGQGLYEQYF.

This clonotype was seen ten or more times. A much more abundant neighbour one base away suggests this may be a read error. This chain uses TRBV19 with TRBJ2-1; D is perhaps TRBD1 or TRBD2 (6 bases each). This CDR3 contains 15 residues. Germline-derived CDR1 and CDR2 are LNHDA and SQIVND (reference sequence). This CDR3 reads CASSGNRDSDNAQLF. In DNA form, the CDR3 reads TGTGCCAGTAGTGGCAACAGGGACTCTGACAATGCGCAGCTCTTC.

This clonotype was recorded many times. The chain recombines TRBV5-1 with TRBJ1-3, with D uncertain. The germline V and J ends were trimmed by 5 bases and 4 bases, with 10 bases remaining between them. There are 13 residues in the CDR3. Germline CDR1 and CDR2: SGHRS and YFSETQ. The chain's CDR3 is CASSPTRGNTIYF. The CDR3 DNA reads as TGCGCCAGCAGTCCCACCAGGGGAAACACCATATATTTT.

This clonotype came up many times. This sequence joins TRBV30 and TRBJ2-7; D is possibly TRBD1 (6 bases). Germline V lookup: CDR1 GTSNPN, CDR2 SVGIG (reference sequence). This CDR3 has 12 residues. The ends were cut back, 4 bases at V and 6 bases at J, with 13 bases in the middle. The CDR3 region is CAWKRQDGEQYF. CDR3 nucleotide sequence: TGTGCCTGGAAGCGACAGGATGGCGAGCAGTACTTC.

The chain joins TRBV5-1 to TRBJ2-7, with 11 bases matching TRBD2. Per germline, CDR1 SGHRS and CDR2 YFSETQ. This CDR3 is built from 15 residues. V shed 4 bases, J shed 2 bases, and the junction held 5 bases outside the gene matches. The CDR3 DNA is TGCGCCAGCAGCATGTTAGCGGGAGGGCCCTACGAGCAGTACTTC. Translated, it gives CASSMLAGGPYEQYF.

This clonotype was counted at least ten times. The chain recombines TRBV20-1 with TRBJ2-3, with a weak D call TRBD1 (6 bases). The length of the CDR3 is 12 residues. Germline V gives CDR1 DFQATT, CDR2 SNEGSKA (reference sequence). V was trimmed by 6 bases and J by 4 bases, leaving 11 bases between them. CDR3 region: CSAKPGADTQYF. Written as DNA, the CDR3 is TGCAGTGCCAAACCAGGGGCAGATACGCAGTATTTT.

This chain connects TRBV30 to TRBJ1-6; D unclear. The ends were cut back, 1 base at V and 9 bases at J, with 10 bases in the middle. The V gene's germline CDR1 is GTSNPN and CDR2 SVGIG (reference sequence). This CDR3 has 13 amino acids. DNA of the CDR3: TGTGCCTGGAGTGGCGGTACAGTTTCACCCCTCCACTTT. Translated, it gives CAWSGGTVSPLHF.

The rearrangement uses TRBV4-1 and TRBJ1-1; D might be TRBD1 (5 bases). Germline V gene sequence: CDR1 MGHRA, CDR2 YSYEKL. Between the trimmed V and J ends, which lost 0 bases and 5 bases, there was a span of 10 bases. CDR3 length equals 14 residues. This chain's CDR3 is CASSQELQGTEAFF. The CDR3 DNA reads TGCGCCAGCAGCCAAGAGTTGCAGGGAACTGAAGCTTTCTTT.

By share, this clonotype ranks as medium-sized. The DNA of the CDR3 is TGTGCCAGCAGTGCGAGCGGCGGCACAGATACGCAGTATTTT. Translated: CASSASGGTDTQYF. The chain joins TRBV6-4 to TRBJ2-3; maybe TRBD2 (5 bases). This CDR3 has 14 residues. Looked up from germline, CDR1 is MRHNA and CDR2 is SNTAGT. The ends were cut back, 4 bases at V and 1 base at J, with 9 bases in the middle.

The chain employs TRBV7-3 and TRBJ2-1; D is perhaps TRBD1 (6 bases). V lost 5 bases and J lost 6, with 11 bases in between. The germline V gene has CDR1 SGHTA and CDR2 FQGTGA. This CDR3 has 13 amino acids. The CDR3 sequence is CASSPRGSNEQFF. The CDR3 coding sequence is TGTGCCAGCAGCCCCAGGGGTAGCAATGAGCAGTTCTTC.

This clonotype was observed many times. The V call is TRBV7-2, the J call TRBJ1-3; 7 bases map to TRBD1. The CDR3 spans 15 residues. Trimming cost V 7 bases and J 2 bases; bases outside gene matches: 8. Germline V gene sequence: CDR1 SGHTA, CDR2 FQGNSA. The CDR3 DNA sequence: TGTGCCAGCAACCTTAATACAGGGGCTGGAAACACCATATATTTT. Residues: CASNLNTGAGNTIYF.

This clonotype was observed at least ten times. This chain joins TRBV24-1 and TRBJ1-5; no clear D gene. The CDR3 extends over 14 amino acids. The V and J ends lost 3 bases and 7 bases respectively, with 12 bases between them. The germline CDR1 and CDR2 sequences are KGHDR and SFDVKD. The chain's CDR3 is CATSDRRYGQPQHF. DNA for the CDR3: TGTGCCACCAGTGATCGAAGGTACGGGCAGCCCCAGCATTTT.

This clonotype was detected many times. The chain recombines TRBV7-2 with TRBJ1-3, with 7 nucleotides matching TRBD1. The germline gives CDR1 SGHTA, CDR2 FQGNSA. Trimming cost V 7 bases and J 0 bases; bases outside gene matches: 6. This CDR3 spans 15 amino acids. CDR3 sequence (DNA): TGTGCCAGCACCCTAGGGGGCAGCTCTGGAAACACCATATATTTT. This gives the protein CASTLGGSSGNTIYF.

Many counts were recorded for this clonotype. A much larger clone lies a single base off, so this may be a read error. The chain is built from TRBV5-4 and TRBJ2-1, with D unclear. The CDR3 is 11 amino acids. Trimming shortened V by 4 bases and J by 2 bases, and 1 base separated the two germline ends. Germline assignment: CDR1 SGHNT and CDR2 YYREEE (reference sequence). As DNA, the CDR3 is TGTGCCAGCAGCACCTACAATGAGCAGTTCTTC. Translation: CASSTYNEQFF.

The chain couples TRBV6-2 or TRBV6-3 to TRBJ2-1; D gene unclear. The ends were cut back, 5 bases at V and 8 bases at J, with 10 bases in the middle. CDR3 length: 12 residues. Germline lookup yields CDR1 MNHEY and CDR2 SVGEGT. CDR3 amino acids: CASSLVGDEQFF. CDR3 sequence (DNA): TGTGCCAGCAGTCTAGTAGGCGATGAGCAGTTCTTC.